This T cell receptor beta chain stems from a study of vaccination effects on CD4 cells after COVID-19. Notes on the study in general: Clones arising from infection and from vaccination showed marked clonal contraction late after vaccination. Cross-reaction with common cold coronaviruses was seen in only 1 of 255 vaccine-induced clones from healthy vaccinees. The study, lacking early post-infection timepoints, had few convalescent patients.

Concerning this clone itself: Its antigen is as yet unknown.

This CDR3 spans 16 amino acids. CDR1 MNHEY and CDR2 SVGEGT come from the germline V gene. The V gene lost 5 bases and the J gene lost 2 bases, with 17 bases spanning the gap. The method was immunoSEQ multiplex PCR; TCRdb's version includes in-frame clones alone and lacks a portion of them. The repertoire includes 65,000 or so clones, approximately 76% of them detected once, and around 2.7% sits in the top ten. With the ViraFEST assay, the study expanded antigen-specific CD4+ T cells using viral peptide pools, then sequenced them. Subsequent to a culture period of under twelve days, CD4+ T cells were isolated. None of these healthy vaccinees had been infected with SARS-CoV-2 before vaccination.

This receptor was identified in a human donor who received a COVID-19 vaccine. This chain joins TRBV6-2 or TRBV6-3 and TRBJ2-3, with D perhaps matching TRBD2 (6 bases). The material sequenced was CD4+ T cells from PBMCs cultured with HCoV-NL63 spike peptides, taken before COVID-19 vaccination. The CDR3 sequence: CASSRLRDSLTDTQYF. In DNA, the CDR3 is TGTGCCAGCAGTCGACTCCGGGACTCTCTCACAGATACGCAGTATTTT.